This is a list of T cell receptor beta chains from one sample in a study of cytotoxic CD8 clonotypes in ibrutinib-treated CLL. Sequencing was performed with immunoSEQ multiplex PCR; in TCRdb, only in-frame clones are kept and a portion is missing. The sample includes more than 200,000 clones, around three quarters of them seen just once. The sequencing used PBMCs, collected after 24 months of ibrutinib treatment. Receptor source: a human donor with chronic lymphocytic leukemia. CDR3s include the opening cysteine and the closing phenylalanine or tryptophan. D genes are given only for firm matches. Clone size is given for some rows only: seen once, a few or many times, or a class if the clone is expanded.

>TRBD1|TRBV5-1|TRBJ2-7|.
CASSLDRGQTYEQYF
TGCGCCAGCAGCTTGGACAGGGGGCAAACCTACGAGCAGTACTTC
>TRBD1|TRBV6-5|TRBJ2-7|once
CATGDRGTTYEQYF
TGTGCCACGGGGGACAGGGGCACCACCTACGAGCAGTACTTC
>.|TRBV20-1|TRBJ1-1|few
CSLGFMTEAFF
TGCAGTCTCGGCTTTATGACTGAAGCTTTCTTT
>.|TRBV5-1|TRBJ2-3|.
CASSPGTTDTQYF
TGCGCCAGCAGCCCCGGGACCACAGATACGCAGTATTTT
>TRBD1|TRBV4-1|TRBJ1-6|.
CASNLGQGENSPLHF
TGCGCCAGCAACTTGGGGCAGGGGGAAAATTCACCCCTCCACTTT
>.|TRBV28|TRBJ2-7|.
CASSPYTQQACSYEQYF
TGTGCCAGCAGCCCTTATACTCAACAGGCATGCTCCTACGAGCAGTACTTC
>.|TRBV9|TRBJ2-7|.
CASSVDSVEGYEQYF
TGTGCCAGCAGCGTAGATAGCGTAGAGGGCTACGAGCAGTACTTC
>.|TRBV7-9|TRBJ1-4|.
CASSSPDEKLFF
TGTGCCAGCAGCTCCCCGGACGAAAAACTGTTTTTT
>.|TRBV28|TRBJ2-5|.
CASSLYSETQYF
TGTGCCAGCAGTTTATATTCCGAGACCCAGTACTTC
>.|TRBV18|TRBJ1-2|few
CASSPYTVNYGYTF
TGTGCCAGCTCACCGTACACAGTTAACTATGGCTACACCTTC
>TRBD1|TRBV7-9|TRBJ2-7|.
CASSYRQGENEQYF
TGTGCCAGCAGCTACCGACAGGGAGAGAACGAGCAGTACTTC
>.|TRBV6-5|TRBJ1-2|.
CASSYDLGGTNYGYTF
TGTGCCAGCAGTTACGATCTAGGGGGGACTAACTATGGCTACACCTTC
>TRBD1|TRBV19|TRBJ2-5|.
CASSTDREETQYF
TGTGCCAGTAGCACGGACAGGGAAGAGACCCAGTACTTC
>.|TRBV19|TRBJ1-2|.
CASSIGDGSYGYTF
TGTGCCAGTAGTATAGGAGACGGAAGCTATGGCTACACCTTC
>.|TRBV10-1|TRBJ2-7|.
CASSGGGPSEQYF
TGCGCCAGCAGTGGAGGAGGGCCGAGTGAGCAGTACTTC
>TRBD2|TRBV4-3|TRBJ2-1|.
CASSPGLAGVSEQFF
TGCGCCAGCAGCCCGGGACTAGCGGGAGTTAGTGAGCAGTTCTTC